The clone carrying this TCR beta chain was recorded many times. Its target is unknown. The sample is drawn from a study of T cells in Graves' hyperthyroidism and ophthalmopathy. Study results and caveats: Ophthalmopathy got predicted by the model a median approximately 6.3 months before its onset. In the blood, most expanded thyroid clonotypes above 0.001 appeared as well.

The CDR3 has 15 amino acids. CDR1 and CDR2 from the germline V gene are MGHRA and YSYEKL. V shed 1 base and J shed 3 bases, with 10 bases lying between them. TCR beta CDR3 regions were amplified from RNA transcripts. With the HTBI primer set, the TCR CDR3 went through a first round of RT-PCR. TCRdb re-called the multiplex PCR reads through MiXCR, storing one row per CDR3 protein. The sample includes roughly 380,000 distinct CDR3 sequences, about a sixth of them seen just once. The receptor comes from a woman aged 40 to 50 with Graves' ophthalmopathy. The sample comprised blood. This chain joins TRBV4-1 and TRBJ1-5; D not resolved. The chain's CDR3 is CASSQVAVSNQPQHF. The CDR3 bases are TGCGCCAGCAGCCAAGTGGCAGTGTCCAATCAGCCCCAGCATTTT.